This T cell receptor beta chain was identified during a study of blood T cell repertoires in COVID-19. Background on the study: Whether acute or convalescent, the COVID-19 samples came from the United States, Italy and Spain.

Authors' methods: Nucleated cell number was recorded as an estimate derived from reference gene primer amplification. Measured with immunoSEQ multiplex PCR; TCRdb has only the in-frame clones, and not every one. The DNA was the basis for D and trimming; V, J and clone size are from that table. Of 85,000 to 110,000 clones listed, approximately 86% were seen once; the top ten hold about 3%. Germline lookup yields CDR1 SGHRS and CDR2 YFSETQ. This CDR3 has 15 amino acids. The V segment lost 2 bases and the J segment 7 bases; nucleotides outside the gene matches: 8. Material: peripheral blood. The gene calls are TRBV5-1 and TRBJ2-7; 11 bases match TRBD2. The source is a human donor in a cohort sampled during active COVID-19. The CDR3 DNA reads as TGCGCCAGCAGCTTTCGTAGCGGGAGGGCCGGTGAGCAGTACTTC. Its translation is CASSFRSGRAGEQYF.